One sample yielded the 16 T cell receptor beta chains listed below, sequenced in a study of blood T cell repertoires in COVID-19 (dated by TCRdb to the early 2020s). Libraries came from the immunoSEQ multiplex PCR assay. TCRdb holds this immuneACCESS table with in-frame rearrangements only. Some clones are missing; in checked studies, unresolved V genes explain under half, and the rest has no known cause. This sample is represented by 350,000 to 450,000 clones; approximately 88% of them were singletons. Clones ranked in the top ten supply around 1.3% of the sample. Source material: peripheral blood. The receptors originated from a man in his forties or fifties with acute or convalescent COVID-19.

The gene calls are TRBV9 and TRBJ2-1, with TRBD2 matching over 14 bases. The J segment lost 6 bases and the V segment lost 4 bases, leaving 12 bases of the junction unmatched. This CDR3 has 18 amino acids. In germline, CDR1 is SGDLS, CDR2 YYNGEE. This CDR3 is CASSPYPSGTSGGNEQFF. In nucleotides, the CDR3 is TGTGCCAGCAGCCCTTATCCGAGCGGGACTAGCGGGGGCAATGAGCAGTTCTTC.

The chain combines TRBV12-5 with TRBJ2-5; TRBD2 is a possible D gene (5 bases). In germline, CDR1 is LGHNT, CDR2 FRNRAP. CDR3 length equals 13 residues. The V gene lost 5 bases and the J gene lost 3 bases, with 10 bases spanning the gap. CDR3 DNA: TGTGCTAGTGGTACCGGGAATGAAGAGACCCAGTACTTC. Protein product: CASGTGNEETQYF.

The chain combines TRBV27 with TRBJ2-7; TRBD2 agrees at 10 bases. The CDR3 is 15 residues long. Trimming at V came to 3 bases and at J to 3 bases, leaving 5 bases not matched to a gene. Per germline, CDR1 MNHEY and CDR2 SMNVEV (reference sequence). CDR3 protein: CASSFGLAEVYEQYF. The CDR3 bases are TGTGCCAGCAGTTTCGGACTAGCGGAGGTCTACGAGCAGTACTTC.

This chain connects TRBV18 to TRBJ2-1; 7 bases fit TRBD2. The germline gives CDR1 KGHSH, CDR2 LQKENI. Germline trimming cut 5 bases from V and 1 base from J; bases unmatched to any gene: 8. The CDR3 runs to 16 residues. DNA of the CDR3: TGTGCCAGCTCAGTTTGGGGGGGAGTATCCTACAATGAGCAGTTCTTC. This encodes CASSVWGGVSYNEQFF.

This clone was found once. J is TRBJ1-5 and V is TRBV28, with 7 nucleotides matching TRBD1. The germline gives CDR1 MDHEN, CDR2 SYDVKM. Trimming cost V 6 bases and J 0 bases; bases outside gene matches: 2. CDR3 length: 14 residues. The CDR3 bases are TGTGCCAGCAGGACAGGGACTAGCAATCAGCCCCAGCATTTT. This gives the protein CASRTGTSNQPQHF.

The rearrangement joins TRBV2 to TRBJ2-2; the match to TRBD2 covers 8 bases. J was trimmed by 1 base and V by 6 bases; bases with no gene match: 16. The CDR3 runs to 19 residues. Germline lookup yields CDR1 SNHLY and CDR2 FYNNEI. CDR3 in amino acids: CASRGSAGVMSRNTGELFF. The CDR3 DNA follows: TGTGCCAGCAGGGGATCAGCGGGAGTTATGTCGAGGAACACCGGGGAGCTGTTTTTT.

The chain employs TRBV14 and TRBJ1-5; maybe TRBD1 (6 bases). V gave up 3 bases and J gave up 4 bases, with 10 bases separating them. Germline CDR1 and CDR2: SGHDN and FVKESK. This CDR3 spans 14 amino acids. CDR3 sequence reads: CASSQGGGNQPQHF. DNA of the CDR3: TGTGCCAGCAGCCAGGGAGGGGGTAATCAGCCCCAGCATTTT.

The table lists this clone with a count of one. The chain carries TRBV6-1 and TRBJ2-7; 10 nucleotides line up with TRBD1. V was pared by 1 base and J by 4 bases, with 10 bases of the junction left unmatched. Germline V gene lookup returns CDR1 MNHNS and CDR2 SASEGT. This CDR3 has 17 residues. The CDR3 coding sequence is TGTGCCAGCAGTGAAGGAAGGGGGGGACAGGGGACTTACGAGCAGTACTTC. Translated, it gives CASSEGRGGQGTYEQYF.

The table lists this clone with a count of one. The chain is built from TRBV5-1 and TRBJ2-7; D is perhaps TRBD2 (5 bases). This CDR3 has 16 residues. Germline V lookup: CDR1 SGHRS, CDR2 YFSETQ. V was shortened by 4 bases and J by 5 bases, with 22 bases between the two germline ends. CDR3 sequence (DNA): TGCGCCAGCAGCGGACTGCCCGGAAGAAGCGCCCACGAGCAGTACTTC. It yields the protein CASSGLPGRSAHEQYF.

V usage is TRBV4-1 and J usage is TRBJ1-2; 9 nucleotides agree with TRBD1. The germline gives CDR1 MGHRA, CDR2 YSYEKL. The CDR3 extends over 18 amino acids. Losses at the gene ends were 0 bases for V and 4 bases for J; bases not matched to a gene: 12. As DNA, the CDR3 is TGCGCCAGCAGCCAAGATGTGGGCCGGACAGGGGTTTCCTATGGCTACACCTTC. Residues: CASSQDVGRTGVSYGYTF.

V is TRBV25-1 and J is TRBJ2-1, with 11 bases matching TRBD2. Germline loops: CDR1 MGHDK, CDR2 SYGVNS. CDR3 size: 16 residues. V lost 4 bases, J lost 4 bases, and 6 bases stayed unmatched. DNA of the CDR3: TGTGCCAGCAGTGGTTCTAGCGGGGGGCGATACAATGAGCAGTTCTTC. Residues: CASSGSSGGRYNEQFF.

The chain links TRBV5-1 to TRBJ1-1, with D tentatively TRBD1 (5 bases). CDR3 size: 15 residues. Trimming removed 3 bases from V and 3 bases from J, with 15 bases in between. Germline loops: CDR1 SGHRS, CDR2 YFSETQ. The chain's CDR3 is CASSSPVRGDTEAFF. The CDR3 coding sequence is TGCGCCAGCAGCTCCCCCGTTCGGGGGGACACTGAAGCTTTCTTT.

The chain is built from TRBV5-1 and TRBJ2-7; 8 bases align to TRBD1. CDR3 size: 14 residues. Per the germline V gene, CDR1 is SGHRS and CDR2 is YFSETQ. V was pared by 4 bases and J by 5 bases, with 8 bases of the junction left unmatched. The CDR3 reads CASSTPRGQDEQYF. As DNA, the CDR3 is TGCGCCAGCAGCACGCCCAGGGGGCAGGACGAGCAGTACTTC.

This clone was found once. J is TRBJ2-3 and V is TRBV3-1 (or the pseudogene TRBV3-2); 12 nucleotides match TRBD2. V lost 4 bases, J lost 0 bases, and 5 bases stayed unmatched. In germline, CDR1 is LGHDT, CDR2 YNNKEL (reference sequence). The CDR3 is 17 residues long. The CDR3 loop is CASSLPGLAGSTDTQYF. The CDR3 region has the DNA TGTGCCAGCAGCCTCCCAGGACTAGCGGGGAGCACAGATACGCAGTATTTT.

The chain couples TRBV28 to TRBJ1-5, with D perhaps matching TRBD1 (5 bases). Trimming left V 3 bases short and J 5 bases short, with 23 bases between. CDR1 and CDR2 from the germline V gene are MDHEN and SYDVKM. This CDR3 spans 18 amino acids. CDR3 bases: TGTGCCAGCAGTTTCGCGGCAGGGTATTTTAGGGAGGATCAGCCCCAGCATTTT. Its translation: CASSFAAGYFREDQPQHF.

The chain combines TRBV28 with TRBJ1-5; 9 nucleotides agree with TRBD1. Germline CDR1 reads MDHEN; CDR2 reads SYDVKM. The CDR3 covers 15 residues. Trimming at V came to 6 bases and at J to 6 bases, leaving 9 bases not matched to a gene. CDR3 sequence (DNA): TGTGCCAGCAGGGATCAGACAGGGGGTGGTCAGCCCCAGCATTTT. It translates to CASRDQTGGGQPQHF.